The source of this T cell receptor (beta chain) is a study of blood T cell repertoires in COVID-19. The overall study: Spain, Italy and the United States supplied samples that represented acute and convalescent COVID-19. The analysed material was cDNA or gDNA that came from T cells, B-cell-depleted T cells, or PBMCs.

CDR1 and CDR2 from the germline V gene are LGHNA and YNFKEQ. The CDR3 contains 14 residues. The J segment lost 10 bases and the V segment lost 3 bases, leaving 8 bases of the junction unmatched. Original methodology: Amplified reference gene primers provided the basis for estimating nucleated cell counts. Using immunoSEQ multiplex PCR, the repertoire was profiled, and TCRdb retains in-frame clones only, with some absent. D and trimming were read from the DNA, whereas the V and J calls and clone size are those reported in that table. Of some 200,000 clones in the sample, around 83% were seen once. Sequenced material: peripheral blood. The source is a human donor in a cohort sampled during active COVID-19. The genes are TRBV4-2 and TRBJ2-1, with TRBD2 matching over 8 bases. The CDR3 sequence is CASSQETLAGEQFF. The DNA for the CDR3 is TGTGCCAGCAGCCAGGAAACCTTAGCGGGAGAGCAGTTCTTC.